What follows describes a single TCR beta chain. Its specific antigen is unknown. Base quality data are lacking; no much larger clone is found one base away. Libraries were built with 5' RACE. TCRdb shows the sequencer as Illumina HiSeq 2500. A second PCR of roughly 6 to 12 cycles was performed with a sample-barcoded 5' primer and a J-beta primer mix. A unique molecular identifier was introduced onto each TCR beta cDNA molecule by a template-switch 5' adaptor carrying 12 random nucleotides. Each sample yielded at least 3 million CDR3-containing paired-end reads. First-strand cDNA was synthesized from all RNA with the Mint cDNA synthesis kit, primed by a TRBC-specific oligonucleotide. All cDNA was treated with uracil-DNA glycosylase and then went through a first 18-cycle PCR with the universal primers M1SS and BC2_uni_R. In the source study's methods: Each sample was normalized by randomly selecting 1 million high-quality reads, each carrying a distinct molecular identifier. Instead of being binned into consensus sequences, reads with shared molecular identifiers were discarded. MiTCR, run with a Q25 quality threshold and the strictest error-elimination algorithm, handled CDR3 identification, clonotype clustering and error correction. Lower-bound total TCR beta diversity was estimated with a nonparametric unseen species model using Euler transformation. TCRdb handled the public reads itself, with Q25 trimming in fastp and clone calling in MiXCR, and kept productive beta chains. Entries are consolidated by CDR3 protein sequence, retaining the most common genes and DNA. These V and J calls are TCRdb output, not the study's own analysis. Recorded for this sample are approximately 1,000,000 distinct CDR3 sequences; around two fifths of them occurred a single time. Around 13% of the sample goes to the ten largest clones.

Donors were approximately 42 systemically healthy Caucasian individuals from Russia aged roughly 6 to 90 years. Each donor gave ten milliliters of peripheral blood, drawn into EDTA-treated Vacutainer tubes. PBMCs were isolated by Ficoll-Paque density-gradient centrifugation, with at least 7 million obtained per sample. Trizol reagent was used to extract total RNA from the PBMCs, yielding at least 6 micrograms per sample. For every donor, an aliquot of PBMCs went through flow cytometry to measure the percentages of naive CD45RAhigh/CD27high T cells. These data originate in a study of blood T cells in healthy people across ages (dated by TCRdb to the mid-2010s). With respect to the entire study: In model experiments, roughly one uniquely barcoded TCR beta cDNA molecule per two T cells was captured by template switching. The study analyzed two additional independent replicas of 1 million unique cDNA reads from the same blood draw for two donors, one aged 18 to 29 and one aged 80 or older. Donors were grouped into four age groups: young (average about 15 years), middle-aged (39), aged (around 60) and long-lived (over 80). Using deep sequencing normalized with unique cDNA molecular identifiers, the study measured how TCR beta repertoire diversity changes with age. To avoid experimental bias, donors of different ages were spread randomly across the sequencing lanes.

CDR1 and CDR2 are drawn from the germline V gene: SGHTA, FQGNSA. Trimming costs V 2 bases and J 1 base, and their ends lie 11 bases apart. The cysteine opens and the phenylalanine closes a CDR3 of 15 amino acids. Here the CDR3 DNA is all that survives: 45 bases in frame from base 1. General conclusions and limits of the study: Compared with the aged group, the long-lived group had more naive CD4+ T cells, fewer expanded clones and increased TCR diversity, suggesting age selection. There was a strong correlation between observed TCR beta diversity and the percentage of naive T cells measured by flow cytometry. Since profiling was done on bulk unsorted PBMCs, naive and antigen-experienced compartments could not be conclusively compared. Total diversity estimates from one million sequenced T cells were considered lower bounds and underestimates. As age increased, observed TCR beta diversity per million T cells dropped in a roughly linear way, and a significant reduction was already evident by age 40. The CMV infection status of donors was not known, potentially confounding age-related changes in expanded clonotypes.

The rearrangement combines TRBV7-2 with TRBJ1-1; 5 matching bases give a weak D call of TRBD1. The sequencing input was blood. The TCR originated in a man aged 18 to 29 in good health. The base sequence is TGTGCCAGCAGCTTATATTGGCAGGGGAACACTGAAGCTTTCTTT. This gives the protein CASSLYWQGNTEAFF.